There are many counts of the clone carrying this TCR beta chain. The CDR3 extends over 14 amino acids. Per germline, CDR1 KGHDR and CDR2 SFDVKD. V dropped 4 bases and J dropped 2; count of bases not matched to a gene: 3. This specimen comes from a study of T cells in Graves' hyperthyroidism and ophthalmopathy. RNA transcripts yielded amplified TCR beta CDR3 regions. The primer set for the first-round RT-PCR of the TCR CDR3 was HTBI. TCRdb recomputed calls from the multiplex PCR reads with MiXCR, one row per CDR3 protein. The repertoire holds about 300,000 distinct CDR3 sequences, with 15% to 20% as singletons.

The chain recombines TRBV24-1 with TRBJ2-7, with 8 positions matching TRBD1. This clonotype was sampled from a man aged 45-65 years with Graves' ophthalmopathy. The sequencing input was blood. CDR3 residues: CATSEGTGPYEQYF. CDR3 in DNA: TGTGCCACCAGTGAGGGGACAGGTCCCTACGAGCAGTACTTC.